What follows is one T cell receptor (beta chain) and its context. This CDR3 region has 13 residues. Germline CDR1 SGHNT, CDR2 YENEEA. Trimming at V came to 5 bases and at J to 7 bases, leaving 3 bases not matched to a gene. These data come from a study of cytomegalovirus exposure and HLA in healthy donors. The PCR made use of 60 Vbeta and 13 Jbeta primers. Sequencing was performed with immunoSEQ multiplex PCR; in TCRdb, only in-frame clones are kept and a portion is missing. The sample holds roughly 120,000 clones, just over 75% seen once. This chain links TRBV11-3 with TRBJ2-5; the match to TRBD1 covers 11 bases. The source material was PBMCs. This clonotype originated in a man aged 25 to 40 in good health and CMV-seropositive. The CDR3 sequence: CASSPGQGGTQYF. Here the CDR3 DNA reads TGTGCCAGCAGCCCGGGACAGGGGGGGACCCAGTACTTC. The entire variable domain, with the rest obtained from reference TRBV11-3 and TRBJ2-5, is as follows: EAGVVQSPRYKIIEKKQPVAFWCNPISGHNTLYWYLQNLGQGPELLIRYENEEAVDDSQLPKDRFSAERLKGVDSTLKIQPAELGDSAVYLCASSPGQGGTQYFGPGTRLLVL.